The clone carrying this TCR beta chain was detected ten times or more. Its antigen is still unknown. Diagnoses were made from clinical symptoms, serum measures (thyroxine and TRAb), thyroid ultrasound and orbital computed tomography. PBMCs were derived from around 10 ml fresh peripheral blood. Authors of the study amplified TCR beta CDR3 regions from RNA transcripts. Initially, a first-round RT-PCR of the TCR CDR3 employed the HTBI primer set. TCRdb reprocessed the multiplex PCR reads via MiXCR and lists one record per CDR3 protein. The data hold roughly 380,000 distinct CDR3 sequences, with roughly 14% observed a single time. The data derive from a study of T cells in Graves' hyperthyroidism and ophthalmopathy. Across the whole study: Peripheral blood collection took place at initial diagnosis, before any treatment. Broader study findings: In blood, most of the thyroid clonotypes expanded above 0.001 were also present.

CDR1 and CDR2 from the germline V gene are SGHVS and FQNEAQ. There are 16 residues in the CDR3. V was trimmed by 1 base and J by 6 bases, leaving 19 bases between them. The origin of this receptor is a woman in her sixties with Graves' hyperthyroidism. What was sequenced was blood. This chain uses TRBV7-8 with TRBJ2-7; a weak D match, TRBD2 (6 bases). The CDR3 loop reads CASSLGPVGSSVEQYF. The CDR3, as DNA: TGTGCCAGCAGCTTAGGTCCTGTCGGGAGTTCCGTCGAGCAGTACTTC.